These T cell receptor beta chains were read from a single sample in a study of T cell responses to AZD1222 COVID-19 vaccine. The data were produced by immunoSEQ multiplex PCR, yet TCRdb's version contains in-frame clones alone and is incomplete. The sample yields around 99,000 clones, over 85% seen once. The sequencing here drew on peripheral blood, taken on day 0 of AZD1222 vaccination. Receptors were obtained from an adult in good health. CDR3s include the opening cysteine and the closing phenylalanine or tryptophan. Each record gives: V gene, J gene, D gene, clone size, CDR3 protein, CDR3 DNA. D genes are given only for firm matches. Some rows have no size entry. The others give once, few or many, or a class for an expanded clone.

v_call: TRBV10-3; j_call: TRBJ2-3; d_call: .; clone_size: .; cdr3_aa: CAISESSSRARTDTQYF; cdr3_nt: TGTGCCATCAGTGAGTCGAGCAGCAGGGCCCGGACAGATACGCAGTATTTT
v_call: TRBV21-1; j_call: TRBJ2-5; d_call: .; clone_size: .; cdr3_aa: CASSHKERIKDTQETQYF; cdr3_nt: TGTGCCAGCAGCCACAAAGAGAGGATTAAGGACACCCAAGAGACCCAGTACTTC
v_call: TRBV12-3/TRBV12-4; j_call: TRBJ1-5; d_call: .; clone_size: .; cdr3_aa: CASSFGDNQPQHF; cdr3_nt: TGTGCCAGCAGTTTTGGCGACAATCAGCCCCAGCATTTT
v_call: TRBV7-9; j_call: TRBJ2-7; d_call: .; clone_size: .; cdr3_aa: CASSLEGIHEQYF; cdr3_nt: TGTGCCAGCAGCTTAGAGGGGATTCACGAGCAGTACTTC
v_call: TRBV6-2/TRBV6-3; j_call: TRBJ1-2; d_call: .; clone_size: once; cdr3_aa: CASSYNLGQIYGYTF; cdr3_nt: TGTGCCAGCAGTTACAATCTTGGACAGATCTATGGCTACACCTTC
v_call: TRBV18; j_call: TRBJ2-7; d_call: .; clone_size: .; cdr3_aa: CASSPTGGEQYF; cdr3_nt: TGTGCCAGCTCCCCAACCGGCGGCGAGCAGTACTTC
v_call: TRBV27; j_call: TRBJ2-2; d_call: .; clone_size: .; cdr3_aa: CASSLPSRTGELFF; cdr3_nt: TGTGCCAGCAGTTTACCTAGTCGAACCGGGGAGCTGTTTTTT
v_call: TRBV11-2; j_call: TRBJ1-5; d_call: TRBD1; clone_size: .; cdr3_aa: CASSKDRNQPQHF; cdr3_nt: TGTGCCAGCAGCAAGGACAGGAATCAGCCCCAGCATTTT
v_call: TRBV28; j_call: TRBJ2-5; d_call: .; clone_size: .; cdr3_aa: CASSFYAGLETQYF; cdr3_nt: TGTGCCAGCAGTTTTTACGCGGGATTGGAGACCCAGTACTTC
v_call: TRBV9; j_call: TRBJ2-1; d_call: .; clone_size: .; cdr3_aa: CASSVVASTYNEQFF; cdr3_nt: TGTGCCAGCAGCGTAGTGGCTAGCACCTACAATGAGCAGTTCTTC
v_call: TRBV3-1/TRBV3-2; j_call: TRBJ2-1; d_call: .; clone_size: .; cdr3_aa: CASSQGRALSSYNEQFF; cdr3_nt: TGTGCCAGCAGCCAGGGGCGAGCGCTGAGCTCCTACAATGAGCAGTTCTTC
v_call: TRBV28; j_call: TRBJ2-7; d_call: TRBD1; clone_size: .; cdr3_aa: CASSLTQGYEQYF; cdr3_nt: TGTGCCAGCAGTTTGACACAGGGGTACGAGCAGTACTTC
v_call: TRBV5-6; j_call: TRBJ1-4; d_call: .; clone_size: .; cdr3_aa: CASSLDGPVSFNEKLFF; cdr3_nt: TGTGCCAGCAGCTTGGACGGACCCGTTTCTTTTAATGAAAAACTGTTTTTT
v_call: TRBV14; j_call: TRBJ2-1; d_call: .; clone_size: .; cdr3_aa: CASSPTKVLGVSEQFF; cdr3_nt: TGTGCCAGCAGCCCAACGAAAGTGTTAGGGGTGTCTGAGCAGTTCTTC
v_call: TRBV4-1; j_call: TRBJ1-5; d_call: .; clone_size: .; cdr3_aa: CASSQVGRNQPQHF; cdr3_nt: TGCGCCAGCAGCCAAGTCGGACGCAATCAGCCCCAGCATTTT
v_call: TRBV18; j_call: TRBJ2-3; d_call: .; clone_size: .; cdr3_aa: CASSPQPIRTDTQYF; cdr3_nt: TGTGCCAGCTCACCACAACCCATACGCACAGATACGCAGTATTTT
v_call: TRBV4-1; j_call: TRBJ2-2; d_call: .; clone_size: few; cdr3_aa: CASSQVVQGDGELFF; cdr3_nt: TGCGCCAGCAGCCAAGTTGTCCAGGGTGACGGGGAGCTGTTTTTT
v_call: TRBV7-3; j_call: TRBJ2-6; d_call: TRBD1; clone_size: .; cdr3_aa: CASSLTAGTGVTGANVLTF; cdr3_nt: TGTGCCAGCAGCTTAACAGCTGGGACAGGGGTTACCGGGGCCAACGTCCTGACTTTC
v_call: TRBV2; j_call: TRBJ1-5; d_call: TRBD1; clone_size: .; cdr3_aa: CASSEMGTGVQPQHF; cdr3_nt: TGTGCCAGCAGTGAAATGGGGACAGGCGTTCAGCCCCAGCATTTT
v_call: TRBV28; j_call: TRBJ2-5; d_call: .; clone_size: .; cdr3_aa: CASRPRGGETQYF; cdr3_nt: TGTGCCAGCAGGCCTAGGGGGGGGGAGACCCAGTACTTC
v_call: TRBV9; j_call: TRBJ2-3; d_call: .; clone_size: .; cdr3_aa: CASSVVVGSTDTQYF; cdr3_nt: TGTGCCAGCAGCGTAGTTGTAGGGAGCACAGATACGCAGTATTTT
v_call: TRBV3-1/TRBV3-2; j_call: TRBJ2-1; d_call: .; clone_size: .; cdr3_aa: CASSQDRSGWTRNEQFF; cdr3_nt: TGTGCCAGCAGCCAAGATCGGAGCGGGTGGACCCGCAATGAGCAGTTCTTC
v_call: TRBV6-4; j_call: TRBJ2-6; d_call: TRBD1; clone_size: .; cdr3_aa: CASSQGAGGVNVLTF; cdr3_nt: TGTGCCAGCAGCCAGGGGGCCGGTGGTGTCAACGTCCTGACTTTC
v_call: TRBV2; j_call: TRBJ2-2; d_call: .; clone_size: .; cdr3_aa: CASSEQTVPTGELFF; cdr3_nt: TGTGCCAGCAGCGAACAGACAGTTCCCACCGGGGAGCTGTTTTTT
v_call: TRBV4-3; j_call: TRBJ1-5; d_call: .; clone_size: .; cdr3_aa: CASSQDFGEDQPQHF; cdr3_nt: TGCGCCAGCAGCCAAGATTTCGGGGAGGATCAGCCCCAGCATTTT
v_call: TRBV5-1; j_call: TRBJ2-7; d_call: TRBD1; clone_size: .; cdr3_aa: CASSFRDRGPREQYF; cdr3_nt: TGCGCCAGCAGCTTCCGGGACAGGGGGCCGCGGGAGCAGTACTTC
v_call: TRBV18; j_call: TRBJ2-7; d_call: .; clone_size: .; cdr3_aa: CASSPLSLGYEQYF; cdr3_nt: TGTGCCAGCTCACCACTGAGTCTTGGCTACGAGCAGTACTTC
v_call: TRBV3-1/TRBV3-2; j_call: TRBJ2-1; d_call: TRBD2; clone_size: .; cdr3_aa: CASSPRLAGGTLNNEQFF; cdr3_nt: TGTGCCAGCAGCCCTAGACTAGCGGGAGGTACACTTAACAATGAGCAGTTCTTC
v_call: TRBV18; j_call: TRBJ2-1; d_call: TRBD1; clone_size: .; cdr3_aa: CASSPPGRGFREQFF; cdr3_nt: TGTGCCAGCTCACCACCTGGCAGGGGGTTTCGAGAGCAGTTCTTC
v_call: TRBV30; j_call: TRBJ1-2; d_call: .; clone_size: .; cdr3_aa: CAWSIVQGGYTF; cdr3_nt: TGTGCCTGGAGTATAGTACAGGGCGGCTACACCTTC
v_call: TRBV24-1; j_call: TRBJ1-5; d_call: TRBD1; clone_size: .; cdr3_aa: CATSDAGTGLAKPQHF; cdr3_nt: TGTGCCACCAGTGATGCCGGGACAGGGCTCGCAAAGCCCCAGCATTTT
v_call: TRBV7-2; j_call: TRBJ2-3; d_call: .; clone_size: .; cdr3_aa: CASSLIESDTQYF; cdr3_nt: TGTGCCAGCAGCTTAATCGAATCAGATACGCAGTATTTT
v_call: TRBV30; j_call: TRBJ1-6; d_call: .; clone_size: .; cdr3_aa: CASSGGSAYNSPLHF; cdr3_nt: TGTGCCTCCTCCGGCGGGAGCGCCTATAATTCACCCCTCCACTTT
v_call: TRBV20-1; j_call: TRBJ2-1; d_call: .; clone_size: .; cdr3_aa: CSASGYNEQFF; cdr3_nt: TGCAGTGCTAGCGGTTACAATGAGCAGTTCTTC
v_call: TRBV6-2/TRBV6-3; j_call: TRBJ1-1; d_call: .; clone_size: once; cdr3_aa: CASSWTTGNTEAFF; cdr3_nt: TGTGCCAGCAGTTGGACGACCGGGAACACTGAAGCTTTCTTT
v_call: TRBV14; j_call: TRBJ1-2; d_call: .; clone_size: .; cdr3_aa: CASSQVKGGYTF; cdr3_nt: TGTGCCAGCAGCCAAGTTAAGGGGGGCTACACCTTC
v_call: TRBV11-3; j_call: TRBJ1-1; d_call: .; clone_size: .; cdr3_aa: CASSLGGTEGTEAFF; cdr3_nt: TGTGCCAGCAGCTTAGGAGGGACGGAGGGGACTGAAGCTTTCTTT